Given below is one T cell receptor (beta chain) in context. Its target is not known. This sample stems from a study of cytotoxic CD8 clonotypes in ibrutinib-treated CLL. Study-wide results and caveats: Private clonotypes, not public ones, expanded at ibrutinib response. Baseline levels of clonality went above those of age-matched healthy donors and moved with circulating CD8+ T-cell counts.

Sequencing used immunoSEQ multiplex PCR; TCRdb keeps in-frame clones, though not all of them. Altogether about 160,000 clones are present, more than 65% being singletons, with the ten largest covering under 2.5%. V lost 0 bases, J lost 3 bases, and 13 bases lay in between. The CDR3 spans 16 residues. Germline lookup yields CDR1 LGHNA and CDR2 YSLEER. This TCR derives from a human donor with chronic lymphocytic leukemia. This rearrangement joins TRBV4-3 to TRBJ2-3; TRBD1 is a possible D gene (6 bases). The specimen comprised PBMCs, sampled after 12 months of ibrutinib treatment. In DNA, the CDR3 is TGCGCCAGCAGCCAAGATTGGGGGCAGGGGACAGATACGCAGTATTTT. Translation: CASSQDWGQGTDTQYF.